This TCR beta chain was captured by sequencing in a study of CD8+ T cells in alopecia areata. Study summary: The study gave treated patients oral tofacitinib at 5 to 10 mg twice daily. Whole-study findings and limits: Sharing of TCR sequences between patients (possibly for HLA-related reasons) was less clear than in mice. It was lesional scalp, especially alopecia totalis/universalis, that showed higher clonality than normal scalp.

Points on this clone: Its antigen is as yet unknown.

A FACSAria was used to sort CD4+ and CD8+ T cells. These cells came from PBMCs. With 1 base removed from V and 13 bases from J, the gap between germline ends came to 14 bases. This CDR3 has 13 residues. CDR1 is SGHNT and CDR2 is YENEEA in the germline V gene. RNA was extracted and reverse transcribed into cDNA as the sequencing template. Here immunoSEQ multiplex PCR was the method, and the copy in TCRdb shows in-frame clones only, minus some. In the table there are 150,000 or so clones, roughly 50% of which are singletons. This receptor was obtained from a human donor with alopecia areata. The sequencing sample was made of CD4+ T cells sorted from blood. V and J are TRBV11-3 and TRBJ2-1; D is perhaps TRBD1 or TRBD2 (6 bases each). CDR3 sequence (DNA): TGTGCCAGCAGCTTAGGTGGGGGGCGTCTCCAGTTCTTC. It is translated as CASSLGGGRLQFF.